Below are 14 T cell receptor beta chains sequenced from a single sample in a study of T-cell reconstitution after alpha-beta-depleted transplantation in children. For TCRbeta, the library was prepared with unique molecular identifiers. TCRdb analysed the PCR reads with MiXCR anew, one entry per CDR3 protein. Of more than 200,000 distinct CDR3 sequences listed, more than 20% are singletons. The starting material was PBMCs, mostly from graft donor cells, obtained 360 days after TCRalphabeta/CD19-depleted stem cell transplant. The receptor set was obtained from a female patient aged 2 to 10 who had a stem cell transplant for congenital amegakaryocytic thrombocytopenia, so the T cells may come from the graft donor.

V is TRBV5-4 and J is TRBJ2-1; 10 bases are a match to TRBD2. This CDR3 has 15 residues. Per germline, CDR1 SGHNT and CDR2 YYREEE (reference sequence). Germline trimming cut 3 bases from V and 10 bases from J; bases unmatched to any gene: 10. CDR3 loop: CASSWGLAGVGEQFF. Here the CDR3 DNA reads TGTGCCAGCAGCTGGGGGCTAGCGGGAGTGGGAGAGCAGTTCTTC.

This clonotype was counted a few times. This chain's CDR3 is CASSWTRAHNEQFF. The CDR3 coding sequence is TGTGCCAGCAGTTGGACTAGGGCGCACAATGAGCAGTTCTTC. The chain combines TRBV6-2 or TRBV6-3 with TRBJ2-1, with 7 positions matching TRBD2. CDR1 is MNHEY and CDR2 is SVGEGT in the germline V gene. The ends lost 4 bases at V and 5 bases at J; junction bases unmatched: 5. The CDR3 sequence is 14 residues long.

This chain joins TRBV12-3 or TRBV12-4 and TRBJ1-3, with D possibly matching TRBD1 (6 bases). The CDR3 consists of 17 residues. V gave up 3 bases and J gave up 3 bases, with 18 bases separating them. The CDR3 reads CASSFPGGGPGGNTIYF. The CDR3 DNA reads as TGTGCCAGCAGTTTCCCCGGGGGGGGGCCCGGTGGAAACACCATATATTTT.

CDR3 coding DNA: TGTGCCAGCAGCCAAGATCTTGGGGGGGGGGCGTCTCCCTACAATGAGCAGTTCTTC. The encoded protein is CASSQDLGGGASPYNEQFF. This sequence joins TRBV3-1 and TRBJ2-1, with D perhaps TRBD2 (7 bases). The CDR3 consists of 19 residues. V lost 0 bases, J lost 2 bases, and 20 bases lay in between. CDR1 and CDR2 (germline): LGHDT, YNNKEL (reference sequence).

This clonotype was recorded many times. The chain joins TRBV29-1 to TRBJ2-2, with TRBD1 matching 8 bases. Trimming cost V 6 bases and J 5 bases; bases outside gene matches: 5. Germline V CDR1 and CDR2: SQVTM, ANQGSEA. The CDR3 is 13 amino acids. For the CDR3, the DNA is TGCAGCGTAGGCAGGGGGCCTACCGGGGAGCTGTTTTTT. Protein: CSVGRGPTGELFF.

The V call is TRBV12-3 or TRBV12-4, the J call TRBJ2-2, with 7 bases aligning to TRBD1. The junction had 7 bases not matched to a gene; V was cut back by 8 bases and J by 4 bases. The CDR3 sequence is 14 residues long. CDR3: CASRTTGSTGELFF. CDR3 coding DNA: TGTGCCAGCCGAACGACAGGGAGCACCGGGGAGCTGTTTTTT.

This clonotype was picked up many times. The V and J genes are TRBV5-6 and TRBJ2-1; tentative D call: TRBD1 (6 bases). The CDR3 has 13 residues. The germline V and J ends were trimmed by 4 bases and 4 bases, with 9 bases remaining between them. CDR1 is SGHDT and CDR2 is YYEEEE in the germline V gene. CDR3: CASSDDRYNEQFF. CDR3 nucleotides: TGTGCCAGCAGCGATGACAGGTACAATGAGCAGTTCTTC.

V usage is TRBV4-2 and J usage is TRBJ2-7, with TRBD2 identical over 9 bases. The CDR3 covers 15 residues. Germline CDR1 is LGHNA and CDR2 is YNFKEQ. The J segment lost 5 bases and the V segment lost 5 bases, leaving 10 bases of the junction unmatched. This CDR3 reads CASSRVLAGPNEQYF. In DNA form, the CDR3 reads TGTGCCAGCAGCAGGGTCCTAGCGGGACCCAACGAGCAGTACTTC.

V is TRBV27 and J is TRBJ2-2; 10 bases align to TRBD1. The CDR3 has 17 amino acids. Germline CDR1 is MNHEY and CDR2 is SMNVEV (reference sequence). V shed 3 bases, J shed 4 bases, and the junction held 8 bases outside the gene matches. The CDR3 region has the DNA TGTGCCAGCAGTTTTATCCCGGGACAGGGGCCCACCGGGGAGCTGTTTTTT. Translating gives CASSFIPGQGPTGELFF.

This rearrangement joins TRBV5-1 to TRBJ2-5; 12 bases agree with TRBD2. Germline lookup yields CDR1 SGHRS and CDR2 YFSETQ. This CDR3 region has 16 residues. Trimming at V came to 1 base and at J to 3 bases, leaving 4 bases not matched to a gene. CDR3 coding DNA: TGCGCCAGCAGCTTGATGGCTAGCGGGGGGGAAGAGACCCAGTACTTC. It codes for CASSLMASGGEETQYF.

This clonotype came up a few times. An end of the junction does not agree with germline; a read error may underlie this. This chain joins TRBV20-1 and TRBJ1-5, with D possibly being TRBD1 (5 bases). The CDR3 extends over 11 amino acids. Germline V gives CDR1 DFQATT, CDR2 SNEGSKA (reference sequence). The CDR3 nucleotides are TGCAGTGCCAGAGGGGCTCAGCCCCAGCATTTT. It is translated as CSARGAQPQHF.

The rearrangement uses TRBV20-1 and TRBJ2-2; 10 bases are shared with TRBD1. The V segment lost 5 bases and the J segment 3 bases; nucleotides outside the gene matches: 6. The CDR3 sequence is 15 residues long. Germline V gene sequence: CDR1 DFQATT, CDR2 SNEGSKA (reference sequence). CDR3 loop: CSASGQGVDTGELFF. Here the CDR3 DNA reads TGCAGTGCTTCCGGACAGGGGGTGGACACCGGGGAGCTGTTTTTT.

This clonotype occurred a few times. V gene TRBV25-1 combines with J gene TRBJ2-7, with a weak D call TRBD1 (6 bases). The CDR3 is 13 amino acids. The germline V gene has CDR1 MGHDK and CDR2 SYGVNS. Trimming pared 3 bases from V and 2 bases from J, leaving 8 bases between. The CDR3 DNA reads TGTGCCAGCAGTGATGGGACAACCTACGAGCAGTACTTC. Encoded protein: CASSDGTTYEQYF.

This clonotype was seen only a few times. The chain links TRBV24-1 to TRBJ2-1; TRBD2 matches 7 bases. The V gene end was trimmed by 5 bases and the J gene end by 9 bases; junction bases not matched to a gene: 3. The CDR3 has 12 residues. In germline, CDR1 is KGHDR, CDR2 SFDVKD. The CDR3 DNA reads as TGTGCCACCAGTGCTACTAGCGTTGAGCAGTTCTTC. Translation: CATSATSVEQFF.